These 3 T cell receptor beta chains came from one sample sequenced in a study of T cell changes during pregnancy in multiple sclerosis. Using immunoSEQ multiplex PCR, the repertoire was profiled, and TCRdb retains in-frame clones only, with some absent. The table has some 80,000 clones, more than 90% seen once; the top ten hold under 1.2%. Sample: peripheral blood, taken in the second trimester of pregnancy. These receptors all stem from a female donor with multiple sclerosis, enrolled in a pregnancy study.

The rearrangement joins TRBV2 to TRBJ2-3, with 8 nucleotides matching TRBD2. The CDR3 sequence is 19 residues long. Germline V gene lookup returns CDR1 SNHLY and CDR2 FYNNEI. Trimming took 2 bases from V and 0 from J; bases not matched to a gene: 13. The CDR3 nucleotides read TGTGCCAGCAGTGAACCTCTCCCGGGACTAGGAATGAGCACAGATACGCAGTATTTT. Encoded protein: CASSEPLPGLGMSTDTQYF.

The sample holds one count of this clone. This chain links TRBV27 with TRBJ2-7; 8 positions agree with TRBD2. Germline lookup yields CDR1 MNHEY and CDR2 SMNVEV (reference sequence). Trimming took 10 bases from V and 4 from J; bases not matched to a gene: 18. The CDR3 sequence is 16 residues long. CDR3 sequence (DNA): TGTGCCACCAAACCCTTGAAGCGGGAGAGATGGTACGAGCAGTACTTC. Translating gives CATKPLKRERWYEQYF.

The chain couples TRBV6-1 to TRBJ2-1; 7 bases fit TRBD1. The CDR3 extends over 13 amino acids. The V gene end was trimmed by 4 bases and the J gene end by 10 bases; junction bases not matched to a gene: 7. CDR1 MNHNS and CDR2 SASEGT come from the germline V gene. The CDR3, as DNA: TGTGCCAGCAGTGGGGACAGCGGCTGGGAGCAGTTCTTC. It specifies CASSGDSGWEQFF.